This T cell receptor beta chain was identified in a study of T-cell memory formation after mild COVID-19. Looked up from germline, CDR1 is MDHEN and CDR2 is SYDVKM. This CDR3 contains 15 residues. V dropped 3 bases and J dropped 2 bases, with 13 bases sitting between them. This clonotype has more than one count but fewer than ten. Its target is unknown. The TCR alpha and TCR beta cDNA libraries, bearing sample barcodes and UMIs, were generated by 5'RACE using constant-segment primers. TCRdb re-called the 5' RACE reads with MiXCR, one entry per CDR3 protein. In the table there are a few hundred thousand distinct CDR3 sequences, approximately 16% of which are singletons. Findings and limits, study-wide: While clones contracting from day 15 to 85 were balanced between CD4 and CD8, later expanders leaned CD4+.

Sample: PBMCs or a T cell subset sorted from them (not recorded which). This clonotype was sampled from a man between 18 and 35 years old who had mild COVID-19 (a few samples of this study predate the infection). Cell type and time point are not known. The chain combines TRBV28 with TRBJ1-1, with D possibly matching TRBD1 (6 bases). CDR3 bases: TGTGCCAGCAGTTTCGAAGGGGGGCAAAACACTGAAGCTTTCTTT. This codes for CASSFEGGQNTEAFF.